The 4 T cell receptor beta chains in this list originate from one sample, sequenced in a study of blood T cell repertoires in COVID-19. This table comes from immunoSEQ multiplex PCR, and its TCRdb copy is limited to in-frame clones, with some not included. The sample holds around 130,000 clones; 84% are singletons and the top ten take 1.5% to 2%. Sequenced input: PBMCs or T cells enriched from blood (not recorded which). These receptor sequences come from a woman between 18 and 29 years old who had been exposed to COVID-19.

This chain joins TRBV27 and TRBJ1-6, with 7 nucleotides matching TRBD1. With 6 bases clipped from V and 10 bases from J, the junction kept 12 bases outside the gene matches. Germline assignment: CDR1 MNHEY and CDR2 SMNVEV (reference sequence). The CDR3 consists of 15 residues. CDR3 coding DNA: TGTGCCAGCAGCTCCCCAGCGACAGGGAGGTCACCCCTCCACTTT. This encodes CASSSPATGRSPLHF.

This clone occurred a few times. V gene TRBV4-2 combines with J gene TRBJ1-5, with unresolved D. From germline, CDR1 is LGHNA and CDR2 YNFKEQ. This CDR3 has 16 amino acids. Deletions cut 0 bases from V and 6 bases from J, with 15 bases between. CDR3 coding DNA: TGTGCCAGCAGCCAAGATTTTTCAGGTTCCAGTCAGCCCCAGCATTTT. This translates into CASSQDFSGSSQPQHF.

This chain connects TRBV25-1 to TRBJ2-1, with 11 positions matching TRBD2. Germline CDR1 is MGHDK and CDR2 is SYGVNS. This CDR3 has 16 amino acids. Unmatched junction bases numbered 4, after V lost 3 bases and J lost 3 bases. In nucleotides, the CDR3 is TGTGCCAGCAGTGATCCCCTAGCGGGAGGCTACAATGAGCAGTTCTTC. The encoded protein is CASSDPLAGGYNEQFF.

The genes are TRBV6-5 and TRBJ2-1, with TRBD2 as a possible D gene (5 bases). The length of the CDR3 is 13 residues. The V gene's germline CDR1 is MNHEY and CDR2 SVGAGI. Trimming pared 5 bases from V and 9 bases from J, leaving 14 bases between. CDR3: CASSRELRAEQFF. The CDR3 DNA reads as TGTGCCAGCAGTCGAGAATTGCGGGCTGAGCAGTTCTTC.